This TCR beta chain was identified in a study of OX40 agonist ivuxolimab in advanced cancers. Concerning this clone itself: The antigen remains unidentified.

Findings and caveats of the study: Low normalized T-cell clonal expansion also characterized some of the nonresponders.

Assay used: immunoSEQ multiplex PCR; TCRdb lists only in-frame clones, some missing. The data contain about 100,000 clones, approximately 94% of them seen just once; the ten biggest clones take up about 2.6%. The material was CD4+ or CD8+ T cells sorted from blood, obtained in a trial of the OX40 agonist ivuxolimab. This clonotype was obtained from an adult with an advanced solid tumor such as melanoma, head and neck, liver or kidney cancer.

CDR3: CASSSGELFF. DNA for the CDR3: TGTGCCAGCAGCTCCGGGGAGCTGTTTTTT. The rearrangement uses TRBV11-2 and TRBJ2-2; no clear D gene. The V and J ends lost 4 bases and 6 bases respectively, with 0 bases between them. This CDR3 has 10 residues. Germline V CDR1 and CDR2: SGHAT, FQNNGV.